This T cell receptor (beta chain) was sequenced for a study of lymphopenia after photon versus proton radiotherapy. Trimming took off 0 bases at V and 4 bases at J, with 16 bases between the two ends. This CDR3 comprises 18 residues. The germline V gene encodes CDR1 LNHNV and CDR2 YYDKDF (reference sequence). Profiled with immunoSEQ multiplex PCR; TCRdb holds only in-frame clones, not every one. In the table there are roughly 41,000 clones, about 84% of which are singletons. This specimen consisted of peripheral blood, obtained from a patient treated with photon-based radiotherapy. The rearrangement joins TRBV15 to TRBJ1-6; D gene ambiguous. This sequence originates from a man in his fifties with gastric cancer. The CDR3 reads CATSRDRGLRSYNSPLHF. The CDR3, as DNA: TGTGCCACCAGCAGAGATCGTGGACTTAGATCGTATAATTCACCCCTCCACTTT.